These 31 T cell receptor beta chains were sequenced from one sample in a study of resident and recirculating memory T cells in vitiligo. Sequencing was performed with immunoSEQ multiplex PCR; in TCRdb, only in-frame clones are kept and a portion is missing. Of tens of thousands of clones listed, 92% were seen once; the top ten hold around 5.1%. The sequenced material came from blood. Receptors originate from a male donor with vitiligo.

The V and J genes are TRBV4-2 and TRBJ2-7; weak D call: TRBD1 (5 bases). Trimming cost V 0 bases and J 6 bases, with 18 bases left between them. The length of the CDR3 is 16 residues. CDR1 is LGHNA, CDR2 YNFKEQ, per germline. The CDR3 region is CASSQDPGAPPIEQYF. DNA of the CDR3: TGTGCCAGCAGCCAAGATCCTGGGGCACCTCCGATCGAGCAGTACTTC.

This chain joins TRBV6-1 and TRBJ2-7; the match to TRBD1 covers 8 bases. The germline V gene encodes CDR1 MNHNS and CDR2 SASEGT. V shed 6 bases and J 0 bases; nucleotides not matched to a gene: 7. The CDR3 sequence is 15 residues long. CDR3: CASRDRGLPSYEQYF. The CDR3, as DNA: TGTGCCAGCAGAGACAGGGGCCTACCCTCCTACGAGCAGTACTTC.

V is TRBV11-2 and J is TRBJ2-7; 9 nucleotides align to TRBD1. Germline loops: CDR1 SGHAT, CDR2 FQNNGV. The CDR3 is 15 residues long. Trimming took 3 bases from V and 1 from J; bases not matched to a gene: 4. CDR3 amino acids: CASSFWDRVSYEQYF. CDR3 DNA sequence: TGTGCCAGCAGCTTTTGGGACAGGGTATCCTACGAGCAGTACTTC.

The genes are TRBV18 and TRBJ2-3; 8 bases agree with TRBD2. After removal of 5 bases from V and 1 base from J, the junction contained 11 bases not matched to a gene. Germline assignment: CDR1 KGHSH and CDR2 LQKENI. The CDR3 is made up of 17 amino acids. This CDR3 reads CASSGAGGDGGTDTQYF. In DNA, the CDR3 is TGTGCCAGCTCAGGGGCGGGAGGCGATGGAGGCACAGATACGCAGTATTTT.

This clone has just one count. V is TRBV9 and J is TRBJ2-1; possibly TRBD2 for D (6 bases). Trimming cost V 5 bases and J 9 bases, with 15 bases left between them. The germline V gene encodes CDR1 SGDLS and CDR2 YYNGEE. This CDR3 is built from 13 residues. The CDR3 spells CASSAGTGGEQFF. Here the CDR3 DNA reads TGTGCCAGCAGTGCCGGGACTGGGGGTGAGCAGTTCTTC. The full variable domain, in which reference TRBV9 and TRBJ2-1 provide the parts outside the CDR3, is DSGVTQTPKHLITATGQRVTLRCSPRSGDLSVYWYQQSLDQGLQFLIQYYNGEERAKGNILERFSAQQFPDLHSELNLSSLELGDSALYFCASSAGTGGEQFFGPGTRLTVL.

The chain uses TRBV30 and TRBJ2-5; the D gene is possibly TRBD1 (7 bases). Germline CDR1 and CDR2: GTSNPN and SVGIG (reference sequence). The CDR3 runs 14 residues. Trimming pared 5 bases from V and 5 bases from J, leaving 18 bases between. CDR3 DNA sequence: TGTGCCTGGGGAACAGGGGAAGGGAGGGAGACCCAGTACTTC. Amino acid sequence: CAWGTGEGRETQYF.

This chain connects TRBV6-5 to TRBJ1-2, with 8 bases that match TRBD1. Trimming cost V 4 bases and J 2 bases; bases outside gene matches: 9. The CDR3 loop spans 16 amino acids. Germline V gene data show CDR1 as MNHEY and CDR2 as SVGAGI. The CDR3 DNA sequence: TGTGCCAGCAGTTCCTCGTCCAGGGGGCTCAACTATGGCTACACCTTC. The encoded protein is CASSSSSRGLNYGYTF.

CDR3 bases: TGCGCCAGCAGCTTCGACAGGGGCGAGATGAACACTGAAGCTTTCTTT. Its protein product is CASSFDRGEMNTEAFF. The chain joins TRBV5-1 to TRBJ1-1; 8 bases align to TRBD1. V shed 2 bases and J 0 bases; nucleotides not matched to a gene: 6. The length of the CDR3 is 16 residues. From germline, CDR1 is SGHRS and CDR2 YFSETQ.

This chain joins TRBV5-1 and TRBJ1-1, with 8 bases fitting TRBD1. V lost 3 bases, J lost 5 bases, and 15 bases stayed unmatched. This CDR3 is built from 17 residues. Germline assignment: CDR1 SGHRS and CDR2 YFSETQ. The CDR3 spells CASSSGAGPNRGTEAFF. In DNA form, the CDR3 reads TGCGCCAGCAGCTCGGGGGCAGGCCCCAACAGGGGGACTGAAGCTTTCTTT.

This clone turned up a few times. V is TRBV13 and J is TRBJ2-3, with 7 bases fitting TRBD1. Germline CDR1 reads PRHDT; CDR2 reads FYEKMQ (reference sequence). V trimming: 4 bases; J trimming: 4 bases; junction bases outside the gene matches: 5. The CDR3 has 14 amino acids. The CDR3 is CASSYSGGADTQYF. CDR3 DNA sequence: TGTGCCAGCAGCTATTCAGGGGGTGCAGATACGCAGTATTTT.

The rearrangement uses TRBV10-2 and TRBJ2-5, with D uncertain. V was clipped by 0 bases and J by 2 bases, with 4 bases between them. There are 13 residues in the CDR3. Germline lookup yields CDR1 WSHSY and CDR2 SAAADI. Here the CDR3 reads CASSESFQETQYF. CDR3 sequence (DNA): TGCGCCAGCAGTGAGTCCTTTCAAGAGACCCAGTACTTC.

V is TRBV6-1 and J is TRBJ2-5; 7 nucleotides agree with TRBD2. The CDR3 consists of 15 residues. Per germline, CDR1 MNHNS and CDR2 SASEGT. Unmatched junction bases numbered 14, after V lost 8 bases and J lost 5 bases. The CDR3 region has the DNA TGTGCCAGCGGCACTTGGCCGGGAGGAGGTGAGACCCAGTACTTC. Amino acids: CASGTWPGGGETQYF.

CDR3 nucleotides: TGTGCCAGCAGCTTAGGGGGGGGGCGGAAAGCTTTCTTT. Its protein product is CASSLGGGRKAFF. The chain joins TRBV7-2 to TRBJ1-1; a weak D match, TRBD1 (6 bases). The CDR3 runs to 13 residues. The germline CDR1 and CDR2 sequences are SGHTA and FQGNSA. Trimming shortened V by 1 base and J by 9 bases, and 12 bases separated the two germline ends.

V gene TRBV7-9 combines with J gene TRBJ1-1; D gene unclear. The length of the CDR3 is 15 residues. Germline-derived CDR1 and CDR2 are SEHNR and FQNEAQ (reference sequence). V lost 4 bases and J lost 4, with 16 bases in between. CDR3 sequence: CASSYSATGGTEAFF. The CDR3, as DNA: TGTGCCAGCAGCTATTCCGCCACGGGTGGCACTGAAGCTTTCTTT.

This chain connects TRBV4-1 to TRBJ2-5; D may be TRBD1 (5 bases). The DNA matches TRBJ2-7 better at its end, which makes the J call doubtful. This CDR3 contains 12 residues. Germline CDR1 and CDR2: MGHRA and YSYEKL. The CDR3: CASSLTGYEQYF. CDR3 nucleotides: TGCGCCAGCAGCCTAACAGGTTACGAGCAGTACTTC.

The chain combines TRBV6-4 with TRBJ2-3; 7 nucleotides align to TRBD1. Germline V gene data show CDR1 as MRHNA and CDR2 as SNTAGT. This CDR3 is 15 amino acids long. Trimming at V came to 8 bases and at J to 8 bases, leaving 16 bases not matched to a gene. CDR3 protein: CASADIGGPMGTQYF. The CDR3 nucleotides are TGTGCCAGCGCTGATATAGGGGGCCCAATGGGTACGCAGTATTTT.

V is TRBV7-6 and J is TRBJ2-2, with 8 positions matching TRBD1. This CDR3 region has 18 residues. V gave up 1 base and J gave up 4 bases; unmatched junction bases: 11. The V gene's germline CDR1 is SGHVS and CDR2 FNYEAQ. CDR3 sequence: CASSLEAVGRGRTGELFF. CDR3 DNA sequence: TGTGCCAGCAGCTTAGAGGCGGTGGGCAGGGGGCGCACCGGGGAGCTGTTTTTT.

The chain joins TRBV6-5 to TRBJ1-5; possibly TRBD1 for D (6 bases). Germline loops: CDR1 MNHEY, CDR2 SVGAGI. This CDR3 has 14 amino acids. V was shortened by 10 bases and J by 1 base, with 14 bases between the two germline ends. The CDR3 coding sequence is TGTGCCACAAAAGGGGGTCTGAGCAATCAGCCCCAGCATTTT. It specifies CATKGGLSNQPQHF.

This chain joins TRBV10-1 and TRBJ2-5; D unclear. The germline CDR1 and CDR2 sequences are WNHNN and SYGVQD (reference sequence). Trimming pared 3 bases from V and 1 base from J, leaving 9 bases between. The CDR3 extends over 14 amino acids. CDR3 in amino acids: CASSDSNSQETQYF. In DNA form, the CDR3 reads TGCGCCAGCAGTGACTCGAACAGCCAAGAGACCCAGTACTTC.

The chain carries TRBV19 and TRBJ1-1; TRBD1 is a possible D gene (6 bases). Germline CDR1 reads LNHDA; CDR2 reads SQIVND (reference sequence). This CDR3 spans 17 amino acids. Trimming shortened V by 4 bases and J by 5 bases, and 23 bases separated the two germline ends. The CDR3 here is CASSTPRGGRQRTEAFF. Written as DNA, the CDR3 is TGTGCCAGTAGTACCCCCCGGGGGGGCCGCCAGCGGACTGAAGCTTTCTTT. Full variable domain (remainder filled in from reference TRBV19 and TRBJ1-1): DGGITQSPKYLFRKEGQNVTLSCEQNLNHDAMYWYRQDPGQGLRLIYYSQIVNDFQKGDIAEGYSVSREKKESFPLTVTSAQKNPTAFYLCASSTPRGGRQRTEAFFGQGTRLTVV.

This clone has more than one count but fewer than ten. The V and J genes are TRBV4-3 and TRBJ1-2, with a tentative D call TRBD1 (5 bases). The germline V gene has CDR1 LGHNA and CDR2 YSLEER. The V gene lost 2 bases and the J gene lost 2 bases, with 18 bases spanning the gap. CDR3 length: 17 amino acids. CDR3: CASSQQAFGAPNYGYTF. CDR3 DNA: TGCGCCAGCAGCCAACAGGCGTTTGGGGCGCCGAACTATGGCTACACCTTC.

The CDR3 protein is CASSHRTGDGTQYF. Here the CDR3 DNA reads TGTGCCAGCAGTCATCGAACGGGGGATGGGACCCAGTACTTC. The J gene is TRBJ2-5, the V gene TRBV6-5, with D possibly being TRBD2 (6 bases). V lost 5 bases to trimming and J lost 7 bases, with 17 bases between them. The CDR3 length is 14 residues. Germline CDR1 reads MNHEY; CDR2 reads SVGAGI.

The chain joins TRBV14 to TRBJ2-7, with 7 bases matching TRBD2. The V and J ends lost 3 bases and 2 bases, in that order; junction bases with no gene match: 7. The germline CDR1 and CDR2 sequences are SGHDN and FVKESK. This CDR3 is 15 amino acids long. CDR3 in amino acids: CASSQGAGVTYEQYF. The CDR3 DNA reads TGTGCCAGCAGCCAGGGTGCGGGAGTGACCTACGAGCAGTACTTC.

The chain has TRBV14 and TRBJ2-7, with TRBD2 as a possible D gene (6 bases). The germline V and J ends were trimmed by 2 bases and 6 bases, with 11 bases remaining between them. Germline CDR1 is SGHDN and CDR2 is FVKESK. The CDR3 runs 13 residues. The CDR3 DNA sequence: TGTGCCAGCAGCCAAAGGAGGGCCGCCGAGCAGTACTTC. Translation: CASSQRRAAEQYF.

This rearrangement joins TRBV5-1 to TRBJ1-1, with 8 positions matching TRBD1. The CDR3 is made up of 15 amino acids. The V segment lost 3 bases and the J segment 10 bases; nucleotides outside the gene matches: 14. Per germline, CDR1 SGHRS and CDR2 YFSETQ. CDR3 residues: CASSSWQTGAEGAFF. CDR3 nucleotide sequence: TGCGCCAGCAGCTCCTGGCAGACAGGGGCTGAAGGAGCTTTCTTT.

The V call is TRBV5-6, the J call TRBJ2-2; 7 bases agree with TRBD1. The J segment lost 1 base and the V segment lost 4 bases, leaving 7 bases of the junction unmatched. The germline CDR1 and CDR2 sequences are SGHDT and YYEEEE. The CDR3 sequence is 16 residues long. DNA for the CDR3: TGTGCCAGCAGCCTGATGGGACAGAAGAACACCGGGGAGCTGTTTTTT. It specifies CASSLMGQKNTGELFF.

This clone has ten or more counts. The rearrangement links TRBV5-1 to TRBJ2-7; 9 bases are shared with TRBD1. With 4 bases clipped from V and 0 bases from J, the junction kept 8 bases outside the gene matches. CDR3 length: 16 amino acids. Germline CDR1 reads SGHRS; CDR2 reads YFSETQ. The CDR3 sequence: CASSIRQGGLSYEQYF. The CDR3 region has the DNA TGCGCCAGCAGCATACGACAGGGGGGCCTCTCCTACGAGCAGTACTTC. Filled out from reference TRBV5-1 and TRBJ2-7, the complete variable domain reads KAGVTQTPRYLIKTRGQQVTLSCSPISGHRSVSWYQQTPGQGLQFLFEYFSETQRNKGNFPGRFSGRQFSNSRSEMNVSTLELGDSALYLCASSIRQGGLSYEQYFGPGTRLTVT.

The rearrangement links TRBV2 to TRBJ2-3; no clear D. Germline values: CDR1 SNHLY, CDR2 FYNNEI. The V gene lost 5 bases and the J gene lost 6 bases, with 9 bases spanning the gap. CDR3 size: 12 residues. The CDR3 DNA follows: TGTGCCAGCAGTTCGGTCGCTGATACGCAGTATTTT. The encoded protein is CASSSVADTQYF.

The chain uses TRBV14 and TRBJ2-2; possible D gene TRBD2, 6 bases. Looked up from germline, CDR1 is SGHDN and CDR2 is FVKESK. The V end lost 1 base, the J end lost 7 bases, and 16 bases lay between the germline ends. This CDR3 comprises 16 residues. The CDR3 loop reads CASSQVLFGRNGELFF. The CDR3 DNA is TGTGCCAGCAGCCAAGTGCTTTTCGGGAGAAACGGGGAGCTGTTTTTT.

The chain combines TRBV6-6 with TRBJ1-4; D is ambiguous. The CDR3 loop spans 14 amino acids. V shed 6 bases and J shed 5 bases, with 13 bases lying between them. The germline CDR1 and CDR2 sequences are MNHNY and SVGAGI (reference sequence). CDR3 protein: CASSSNDYNEKLFF. CDR3 nucleotides: TGTGCCAGCAGCTCGAACGACTACAATGAAAAACTGTTTTTT.

V and J are TRBV11-1 and TRBJ2-7; 8 bases align to TRBD1. The germline V gene has CDR1 SGHAT and CDR2 FQDESV (reference sequence). V lost 5 bases to trimming and J lost 3 bases; unmatched junction nucleotides: 9. The CDR3 consists of 15 residues. In nucleotides, the CDR3 is TGTGCCAGCAGCAGGAAACCGGGACAGGTCTACGAGCAGTACTTC. The encoded protein is CASSRKPGQVYEQYF.